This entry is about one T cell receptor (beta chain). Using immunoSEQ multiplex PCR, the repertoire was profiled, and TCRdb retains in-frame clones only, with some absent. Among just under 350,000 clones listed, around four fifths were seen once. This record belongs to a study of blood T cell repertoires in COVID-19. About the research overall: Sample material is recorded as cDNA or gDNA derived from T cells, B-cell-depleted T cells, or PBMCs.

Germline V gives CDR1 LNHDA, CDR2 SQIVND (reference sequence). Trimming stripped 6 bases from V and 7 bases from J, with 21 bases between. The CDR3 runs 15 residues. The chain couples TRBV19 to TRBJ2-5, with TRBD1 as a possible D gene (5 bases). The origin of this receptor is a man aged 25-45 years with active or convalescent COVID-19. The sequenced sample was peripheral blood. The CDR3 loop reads CASRPDTNGVGTQYF. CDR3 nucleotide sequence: TGTGCCAGTAGACCGGACACAAATGGGGTAGGGACCCAGTACTTC. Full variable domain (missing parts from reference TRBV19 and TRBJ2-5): DGGITQSPKYLFRKEGQNVTLSCEQNLNHDAMYWYRQDPGQGLRLIYYSQIVNDFQKGDIAEGYSVSREKKESFPLTVTSAQKNPTAFYLCASRPDTNGVGTQYFGPGTRLLVL.